These 31 T cell receptor beta chains came from one sample sequenced in a study of T-cell reconstitution after alpha-beta-depleted transplantation in children. For TCRbeta, the library was prepared with unique molecular identifiers. A single record per CDR3 protein comes from TCRdb applying MiXCR to the PCR reads. The profile shows 98,000 or so distinct CDR3 sequences, less than 25% of them singletons. The sample here was PBMCs, taken before TCRalphabeta/CD19-depleted stem cell transplant. These receptors all stem from a boy aged 2 to 10 with acute lymphoblastic leukemia, due to receive a stem cell transplant.

The chain combines TRBV11-3 with TRBJ2-2, with D possibly matching TRBD1 (6 bases). CDR3 length equals 14 residues. In germline, CDR1 is SGHNT, CDR2 YENEEA. Between the trimmed V and J ends, which lost 5 bases and 6 bases, there was a span of 13 bases. The CDR3 DNA sequence: TGTGCCAGCAGCCAAACAGGGTTGGCCGGGGAGCTGTTTTTT. It translates to CASSQTGLAGELFF.

This sequence joins TRBV5-1 and TRBJ2-1, with a possible D match to TRBD1 (6 bases). The CDR3 is 15 residues long. V gave up 4 bases and J gave up 10 bases, with 21 bases separating them. Germline CDR1 SGHRS, CDR2 YFSETQ. The CDR3 bases are TGCGCCAGCAGCATAACCCAGGGGCCGGGAAGGGAGCAGTTCTTC. Its translation is CASSITQGPGREQFF.

This clonotype was detected a few times. J is TRBJ1-5 and V is TRBV28, with a possible D match to TRBD1 (5 bases). Trimming shortened V by 6 bases and J by 7 bases, and 16 bases separated the two germline ends. The CDR3 has 14 amino acids. Germline lookup yields CDR1 MDHEN and CDR2 SYDVKM. This chain's CDR3 is CASSEGQILQPQHF. The CDR3 DNA sequence: TGTGCCAGCAGCGAGGGGCAGATACTACAGCCCCAGCATTTT.

Note on this clonotype: Compared with germline, one end of the junction differs, possibly owing to a read error. This chain links TRBV10-3 with TRBJ2-2, with D maybe TRBD2 (6 bases). Germline lookup yields CDR1 ENHRY and CDR2 SYGVKD. The CDR3 length is 16 residues. The CDR3 nucleotides read TGTGCCATCACATCGGGGAGCGGAGGGGCCACCGGGGAGCTTTTTTTT. It translates to CAITSGSGGATGELFF.

A few counts support this clonotype. The gene calls are TRBV20-1 and TRBJ2-4; D possibly matches TRBD1 or TRBD2 (6 bases each). This CDR3 has 16 residues. Trimming removed 0 bases at V and 2 bases at J, with 14 bases between. Germline loops: CDR1 DFQATT, CDR2 SNEGSKA (reference sequence). CDR3: CSAREGGLGTKNIQYF. The CDR3 coding sequence is TGCAGTGCTAGAGAAGGGGGACTCGGAACCAAAAACATTCAGTACTTC.

The rearrangement uses TRBV20-1 and TRBJ2-7; the match to TRBD2 covers 9 bases. The germline V gene encodes CDR1 DFQATT and CDR2 SNEGSKA (reference sequence). The CDR3 has 14 amino acids. The junction had 10 bases not matched to a gene; V was cut back by 5 bases and J by 5 bases. The CDR3 loop is CSAPRLADLDEQYF. In DNA form, the CDR3 reads TGCAGTGCTCCACGACTAGCGGACCTGGACGAGCAGTACTTC.

The J gene is TRBJ2-1, the V gene TRBV5-6, with 14 bases matching TRBD2. Germline lookup yields CDR1 SGHDT and CDR2 YYEEEE. The V gene end was trimmed by 2 bases and the J gene end by 6 bases; junction bases not matched to a gene: 1. The CDR3 is made up of 15 amino acids. The CDR3 nucleotides are TGTGCCAGCAGCTTAGGGACTAGCGGGAGCAATGAGCAGTTCTTC. As protein: CASSLGTSGSNEQFF.

In this sample, this clonotype turned up a few times. This sequence joins TRBV7-6 and TRBJ2-3; D is uncertain. V was clipped by 2 bases and J by 6 bases, with 6 bases between them. The germline V gene has CDR1 SGHVS and CDR2 FNYEAQ. The CDR3 spans 12 residues. The CDR3 protein is CASSLKEDTQYF. CDR3 coding DNA: TGTGCCAGCAGCTTAAAGGAGGATACGCAGTATTTT.

This clonotype counts as medium-sized. The V and J genes are TRBV18 and TRBJ2-1, with 7 nucleotides matching TRBD1. Germline values: CDR1 KGHSH, CDR2 LQKENI. With V trimmed by 0 bases and J by 7 bases, 9 bases remained unmatched. CDR3 length: 16 residues. The CDR3 loop reads CASSPPSAGGGNEQFF. The CDR3 nucleotides are TGTGCCAGCTCACCACCGTCGGCAGGGGGTGGGAATGAGCAGTTCTTC.

This clonotype came up a few times. This chain links TRBV29-1 with TRBJ2-3; perhaps TRBD1 as D (6 bases). With 4 bases removed from V and 6 bases from J, the gap between germline ends came to 14 bases. The CDR3 has 13 residues. Germline CDR1 is SQVTM and CDR2 is ANQGSEA. The CDR3 loop is CSVGDRISDTQYF. CDR3 DNA: TGCAGCGTTGGCGACAGGATTTCGGATACGCAGTATTTT.

The chain carries TRBV2 and TRBJ2-1, with 9 bases fitting TRBD2. Looked up from germline, CDR1 is SNHLY and CDR2 is FYNNEI. The CDR3 loop spans 15 amino acids. V shed 7 bases, J shed 5 bases, and the junction held 9 bases outside the gene matches. CDR3 amino acids: CASIKTSGGDNEQFF. The CDR3 DNA reads TGTGCCAGCATCAAGACTAGCGGAGGTGACAATGAGCAGTTCTTC.

In this sample, this clonotype turned up a few times. CDR3 sequence: CASSLMDSGSYEQYF. For the CDR3, the DNA is TGTGCCAGCAGCTTAATGGATAGCGGGAGCTACGAGCAGTACTTC. The chain uses TRBV7-2 and TRBJ2-7; TRBD2 matches at 9 bases. Looked up from germline, CDR1 is SGHTA and CDR2 is FQGNSA. CDR3 length: 15 residues. V lost 2 bases and J lost 3; bases outside the gene matches: 5.

This clonotype was picked up a small number of times. J is TRBJ2-3 and V is TRBV12-3 or TRBV12-4; 8 bases are shared with TRBD2. This CDR3 spans 15 amino acids. Losses at the gene ends were 5 bases for V and 5 bases for J; bases not matched to a gene: 9. CDR3 loop: CASSSFGLAGDTQYF. In nucleotides, the CDR3 is TGTGCCAGCAGTAGTTTCGGACTAGCTGGAGATACGCAGTATTTT.

The table lists this clonotype with a few counts. This chain links TRBV5-1 with TRBJ2-5; D might be TRBD2 (5 bases). Trimming pared 1 base from V and 5 bases from J, leaving 18 bases between. The CDR3 is made up of 16 amino acids. CDR1 is SGHRS, CDR2 YFSETQ, per germline. DNA of the CDR3: TGCGCCAGCAGCTTGAACCTAGGTGGAAGAGGGGAGACCCAGTACTTC. This encodes CASSLNLGGRGETQYF.

This chain links TRBV4-3 with TRBJ2-7; 7 positions match TRBD2. Germline CDR1 is LGHNA and CDR2 is YSLEER. CDR3 length equals 17 residues. V lost 0 bases, J lost 3 bases, and 11 bases stayed unmatched. The CDR3 region is CASSQDFLRENIYEQYF. CDR3 coding DNA: TGCGCCAGCAGCCAAGATTTTCTGCGGGAGAATATCTACGAGCAGTACTTC.

This clonotype was recorded a few times. The gene calls are TRBV7-2 and TRBJ1-1; possibly TRBD1 for D (5 bases). The CDR3 consists of 14 residues. Germline values: CDR1 SGHTA, CDR2 FQGNSA. Trimming stripped 2 bases from V and 1 base from J, with 8 bases between. The CDR3, as DNA: TGTGCCAGCAGCTTAATGCAGGGGAACACTGAAGCTTTCTTT. Its protein is CASSLMQGNTEAFF. Filled out from reference TRBV7-2 and TRBJ1-1, the complete variable domain reads GAGVSQSPSNKVTEKGKDVELRCDPISGHTALYWYRQSLGQGLEFLIYFQGNSAPDKSGLPSDRFSAERTGGSVSTLTIQRTQQEDSAVYLCASSLMQGNTEAFFGQGTRLTVV.

Ten or more counts support this clonotype. The genes are TRBV18 and TRBJ2-5; no reliable D call. The CDR3 sequence is 11 residues long. CDR1 and CDR2 (germline): KGHSH, LQKENI. Trimming took off 2 bases at V and 5 bases at J, with 3 bases between the two ends. The CDR3 is CASSPGETQYF. The CDR3 DNA follows: TGTGCCAGCTCACCAGGGGAGACCCAGTACTTC.

The chain combines TRBV12-3 or TRBV12-4 with TRBJ2-1; D tentatively fits TRBD1 or TRBD2 (5 bases each). V was trimmed by 5 bases and J by 0 bases, leaving 17 bases between them. The CDR3 is 17 amino acids. Here the CDR3 DNA reads TGTGCCAGCAGTCCCGTTTTGGGACGGAGCTCCTACAATGAGCAGTTCTTC. As protein: CASSPVLGRSSYNEQFF.

The J gene is TRBJ2-2, the V gene TRBV5-1; 8 nucleotides align to TRBD1. The CDR3 runs 15 residues. V lost 5 bases, J lost 1 base, and 4 bases stayed unmatched. Per the germline V gene, CDR1 is SGHRS and CDR2 is YFSETQ. Here the CDR3 reads CASRPGTGNTGELFF. The CDR3 region has the DNA TGCGCCAGCAGACCCGGGACAGGGAACACCGGGGAGCTGTTTTTT.

This clonotype was seen more than once but under ten times. The chain joins TRBV5-5 to TRBJ2-7; D is ambiguous. This CDR3 is 14 amino acids long. Looked up from germline, CDR1 is SGHKS and CDR2 is YYEKEE (reference sequence). The V end was cut by 0 bases, the J end by 3 bases, with 10 bases between. Here the CDR3 DNA reads TGTGCCAGCAGCTTGGGAAAAGGATACTACGAGCAGTACTTC. Translated, it gives CASSLGKGYYEQYF.

This clonotype has a count of ten or more. The chain recombines TRBV12-3 or TRBV12-4 with TRBJ2-1; TRBD2 matches 7 bases. V shed 6 bases and J 2 bases; nucleotides not matched to a gene: 4. The CDR3 length is 14 residues. In DNA, the CDR3 is TGTGCCAGCAGGGCTAGCGGAGCCTACAATGAGCAGTTCTTC. Translating it yields CASRASGAYNEQFF.

For this clonotype: This may be a read error: a much more frequent sequence differs by one nucleotide. V is TRBV5-1 and J is TRBJ2-2; D is ambiguous. Germline CDR1 reads SGHRS; CDR2 reads YFSETQ. The CDR3 contains 11 residues. Deletions cut 7 bases from V and 9 bases from J, with 10 bases between. The CDR3, as DNA: TGCGCCAGCTGGGTTGGCCGGGAGCTGTTTTTT. This encodes CASWVGRELFF.

This rearrangement joins TRBV27 to TRBJ2-1; no clear D gene. The CDR3 is 11 amino acids. Trimming pared 8 bases from V and 7 bases from J, leaving 9 bases between. Germline V gives CDR1 MNHEY, CDR2 SMNVEV (reference sequence). CDR3 residues: CASARWNEQFF. CDR3 in DNA: TGTGCCAGCGCCCGTTGGAATGAGCAGTTCTTC.

The rearrangement joins TRBV6-1 to TRBJ2-2, with D possibly matching TRBD2 (6 bases). Per the germline V gene, CDR1 is MNHNS and CDR2 is SASEGT. With 6 bases removed from V and 5 bases from J, the gap between germline ends came to 13 bases. This CDR3 comprises 14 residues. CDR3 in amino acids: CASRRGLRTGELFF. In DNA, the CDR3 is TGTGCCAGCAGGCGGGGACTTAGAACCGGGGAGCTGTTTTTT.

The rearrangement links TRBV24-1 to TRBJ2-5; 7 nucleotides line up with TRBD2. Germline V CDR1 and CDR2: KGHDR, SFDVKD. With V trimmed by 1 base and J by 3 bases, 7 bases remained unmatched. There are 16 residues in the CDR3. The CDR3 DNA reads as TGTGCCACCAGTGATTTCGGGACTAACGGAGAAGAGACCCAGTACTTC. Amino acids: CATSDFGTNGEETQYF.

This clonotype was counted many times. CDR3 loop: CSATNTGGYRTGELFF. CDR3 DNA sequence: TGCAGTGCTACTAACACAGGGGGCTATCGCACCGGGGAGCTGTTTTTT. The chain is built from TRBV20-1 and TRBJ2-2; 9 nucleotides match TRBD1. From germline, CDR1 is DFQATT and CDR2 SNEGSKA (reference sequence). The ends lost 4 bases at V and 4 bases at J; junction bases unmatched: 10. This CDR3 has 16 residues.

The rearrangement uses TRBV7-7 and TRBJ2-5, with 8 nucleotides matching TRBD2. CDR3 length: 15 residues. The V segment lost 8 bases and the J segment 3 bases; nucleotides outside the gene matches: 11. The germline V gene has CDR1 SSHAT and CDR2 FNYEAQ (reference sequence). CDR3 region: CASGQTGLGEETQYF. The CDR3 coding sequence is TGTGCCAGCGGACAAACGGGACTAGGAGAAGAGACCCAGTACTTC.

The table lists this clonotype with a few counts. This chain links TRBV28 with TRBJ2-3; TRBD1 matches 7 bases. Losses at the gene ends were 7 bases for V and 0 bases for J; bases not matched to a gene: 7. Germline CDR1 and CDR2: MDHEN and SYDVKM. CDR3 size: 15 residues. The CDR3 DNA is TGTGCCAGCATAAGGCAGGGGGTTAGCACAGATACGCAGTATTTT. This encodes CASIRQGVSTDTQYF.

This clonotype was seen repeatedly, ten times or more. The rearrangement joins TRBV7-2 to TRBJ2-1; tentatively, D is TRBD1 (6 bases). From germline, CDR1 is SGHTA and CDR2 FQGNSA. The V gene lost 1 base and the J gene lost 1 base, with 11 bases spanning the gap. This CDR3 spans 16 amino acids. The CDR3 sequence: CASSLVGRGSYNEQFF. The CDR3 bases are TGTGCCAGCAGCTTAGTCGGTAGGGGGTCCTACAATGAGCAGTTCTTC. Drawing the rest from reference TRBV7-2 and TRBJ2-1, the complete variable domain is GAGVSQSPSNKVTEKGKDVELRCDPISGHTALYWYRQSLGQGLEFLIYFQGNSAPDKSGLPSDRFSAERTGGSVSTLTIQRTQQEDSAVYLCASSLVGRGSYNEQFFGPGTRLTVL.

In its sample, this clonotype was seen once. J is TRBJ2-5 and V is TRBV5-1; D is uncertain. Trimming took 0 bases from V and 5 from J, leaving 11 bases between them. CDR1 and CDR2 (germline): SGHRS, YFSETQ. The CDR3 covers 14 residues. CDR3 region: CASSLAIPSETQYF. In DNA, the CDR3 is TGCGCCAGCAGCTTGGCCATCCCGAGCGAGACCCAGTACTTC. Full variable domain (missing parts from reference TRBV5-1 and TRBJ2-5): KAGVTQTPRYLIKTRGQQVTLSCSPISGHRSVSWYQQTPGQGLQFLFEYFSETQRNKGNFPGRFSGRQFSNSRSEMNVSTLELGDSALYLCASSLAIPSETQYFGPGTRLLVL.

The chain is built from TRBV7-9 and TRBJ2-7; D is undetermined. Trimming took off 1 base at V and 2 bases at J, with 9 bases between the two ends. In germline, CDR1 is SEHNR, CDR2 FQNEAQ (reference sequence). This CDR3 is built from 14 residues. CDR3 nucleotide sequence: TGTGCCAGCAGCTTAGGGACCCATCCCTACGAGCAGTACTTC. Protein product: CASSLGTHPYEQYF.